This T cell receptor (beta chain) was observed in a study of blood T cells in healthy people across ages. Study in general: The capture of about one barcoded beta molecule per two T cells was achieved by template switching.

A second PCR of 7 to 11 cycles used a sample-barcoded 5' primer and a J-beta primer mix. A 12-random-nucleotide template-switch adaptor tagged each cDNA molecule. TCRdb called the 5' RACE reads again in MiXCR, with one record for every CDR3 protein. This sample has some 710,000 distinct CDR3 sequences, with about 42% found just once. Germline CDR1 is KGHSH and CDR2 is LQKENI. Trimming pared 8 bases from V and 3 bases from J, leaving 12 bases between. The CDR3 is 13 amino acids. Those donating, healthy Caucasian individuals from Russia, were aged about 6 to 100. Findings and limits, study-wide: Underestimates were what the diversity estimates from one million T cells were considered to be.

A word on this clonotype: Its antigen is unknown.

Sequencing was carried out using blood. The receptor was isolated from an elderly man in good health. This rearrangement joins TRBV18 to TRBJ2-3; tentatively, D is TRBD2 (6 bases). CDR3 DNA: TGTGCCAGCGCAGAGGGACTTACAGATACGCAGTATTTT. It is translated as CASAEGLTDTQYF.